This T cell receptor (beta chain) originates from a study of blood T cells in healthy people across ages. Across the study: In model experiments, template switching was able to capture about one barcoded beta molecule for every two T cells that were present.

Each sample used at least 6.5 million PBMCs. Between the trimmed V and J ends, which lost 1 base and 11 bases, there was a span of 23 bases. The V gene's germline CDR1 is SGHTA and CDR2 FQGNSA. CDR3 length: 16 residues. The use of a sample-barcoded 5' primer and a J-beta primer mix characterized a second PCR of roughly 6 to 11 cycles. All cDNA molecules were each tagged by a template-switch adaptor with 12 random nucleotides. A minimum of 3 million CDR3-containing paired-end reads was obtained for each sample. TCRdb re-called the 5' RACE reads with MiXCR, one entry per CDR3 protein. The data hold about 800,000 distinct CDR3 sequences, with about 62% observed a single time.

The rearrangement links TRBV7-2 to TRBJ2-5, with D tentatively TRBD1 (6 bases). The source of this sequence is a man younger than 45 in good health. Sample: blood. The CDR3 sequence: CASSLDSGVVYNEQYF. CDR3 nucleotides: TGTGCCAGCAGCTTAGATTCAGGGGTGGTGTACAATGAGCAGTACTTC.